Listed here are 10 T cell receptor beta chains from one sample, sequenced in a study of T cells in Graves' hyperthyroidism and ophthalmopathy. Amplification of TCR beta CDR3 regions used RNA as the template. The primer set for the first-round RT-PCR of the TCR CDR3 was HTBI. From the multiplex PCR reads, TCRdb called clonotypes with MiXCR, one entry per CDR3 protein. The table shows 300,000 to 450,000 distinct CDR3 sequences, with 18% occurring only once. The sample comprised blood. These receptors were taken from a woman aged 40 to 55 with Graves' ophthalmopathy.

A word on this clonotype: One junction end does not reproduce the germline sequence, and a read error may be involved. CDR3 nucleotides: TGTGCCAGTATGGTAACAGGGACTCGTGGCTACATCTTC. Translation gives CASMVTGTRGYIF. This chain uses TRBV19 with TRBJ1-2; possible D gene TRBD1, 6 bases. Looked up from germline, CDR1 is LNHDA and CDR2 is SQIVND (reference sequence). This CDR3 is 13 amino acids long.

This clonotype has ten or more counts. This chain connects TRBV28 to TRBJ2-7; D may be TRBD1 (6 bases). V was pared by 4 bases and J by 9 bases, with 13 bases between. The CDR3 runs to 12 residues. The germline V gene encodes CDR1 MDHEN and CDR2 SYDVKM. The CDR3 region is CASSSIRQVQYF. DNA of the CDR3: TGTGCCAGCAGTTCCATAAGACAGGTGCAGTACTTC.

This clonotype was seen many times. This sequence joins TRBV28 and TRBJ2-2; a possible D gene is TRBD1 (6 bases). The ends were cut back, 3 bases at V and 4 bases at J, with 15 bases in the middle. The CDR3 runs to 16 residues. Germline assignment: CDR1 MDHEN and CDR2 SYDVKM. This CDR3 reads CASSFPDRSVTGELFF. In DNA form, the CDR3 reads TGTGCCAGCAGTTTCCCCGACAGGAGCGTCACCGGGGAGCTGTTTTTT.

J is TRBJ2-7 and V is TRBV18, with 9 bases identical to TRBD1. V lost 3 bases to trimming and J lost 9 bases; unmatched junction nucleotides: 6. Germline loops: CDR1 KGHSH, CDR2 LQKENI. The CDR3 is 13 residues long. In DNA, the CDR3 is TGTGCCAGCTCACCGACAGGGGGTCTAGGGCAGTACTTC. It is translated as CASSPTGGLGQYF.

The chain combines TRBV19 with TRBJ1-1; no reliable D call. The V gene lost 2 bases and the J gene lost 4 bases, with 11 bases spanning the gap. CDR3 size: 14 residues. Germline CDR1 LNHDA, CDR2 SQIVND (reference sequence). The DNA for the CDR3 is TGTGCCAGTAGTATACGTCGGGGATCCACTGAAGCTTTCTTT. Translating gives CASSIRRGSTEAFF. The full variable domain, completed using reference TRBV19 and TRBJ1-1, is DGGITQSPKYLFRKEGQNVTLSCEQNLNHDAMYWYRQDPGQGLRLIYYSQIVNDFQKGDIAEGYSVSREKKESFPLTVTSAQKNPTAFYLCASSIRRGSTEAFFGQGTRLTVV.

Many counts were recorded for this clonotype. This sequence joins TRBV6-2 or TRBV6-3 and TRBJ2-2, with D perhaps matching TRBD2 (6 bases). V lost 6 bases to trimming and J lost 1 base, with 21 bases between them. The CDR3 covers 18 residues. The V gene's germline CDR1 is MNHEY and CDR2 SVGEGT. The chain's CDR3 is CASSPTPSGSWNTGELFF. CDR3 DNA: TGTGCCAGCAGCCCAACGCCCTCCGGGAGTTGGAACACCGGGGAGCTGTTTTTT.

This clonotype was observed many times. V and J are TRBV19 and TRBJ1-5; D not resolved. The germline V gene encodes CDR1 LNHDA and CDR2 SQIVND (reference sequence). CDR3 length: 15 amino acids. V lost 3 bases and J 0 bases, leaving 9 bases between the germline ends. CDR3 protein: CASSMSYYSNQPQHF. The DNA of the CDR3 is TGTGCCAGTAGTATGTCATACTATAGCAATCAGCCCCAGCATTTT.

This clonotype was seen more than once but under ten times. The rearrangement uses TRBV28 and TRBJ1-1, with D possibly being TRBD1 (6 bases). This CDR3 region has 14 residues. In germline, CDR1 is MDHEN, CDR2 SYDVKM. The V end was cut by 7 bases, the J end by 4 bases, with 16 bases between. In DNA form, the CDR3 reads TGTGCCAGCACCAAAAATAGGGGGTTCACTGAAGCTTTCTTT. Translation: CASTKNRGFTEAFF.

In its sample, this clonotype was seen many times. This rearrangement joins TRBV20-1 to TRBJ2-5; TRBD2 agrees at 13 bases. The CDR3 runs 14 residues. The ends lost 6 bases at V and 2 bases at J; junction bases unmatched: 3. In germline, CDR1 is DFQATT, CDR2 SNEGSKA (reference sequence). CDR3 amino acids: CSATGLAGQETQYF. CDR3 sequence (DNA): TGCAGTGCAACGGGACTAGCGGGACAAGAGACCCAGTACTTC.

This clonotype was recorded a few times. The rearrangement links TRBV7-3 to TRBJ1-1, with D hard to call. Per germline, CDR1 SGHTA and CDR2 FQGTGA. With 1 base removed from V and 0 bases from J, the gap between germline ends came to 18 bases. The length of the CDR3 is 18 residues. The CDR3 is CASSLRGWAGEMNTEAFF. CDR3 nucleotide sequence: TGTGCCAGCAGCTTAAGAGGTTGGGCCGGAGAAATGAACACTGAAGCTTTCTTT.